Below are 15 T cell receptor beta chains sequenced from a single sample in a study of OX40 agonist ivuxolimab in advanced cancers. The assay was immunoSEQ multiplex PCR, and TCRdb's table has in-frame clones only and misses some. Of 40,000 or so clones in the sample, around four fifths were seen once. The input for sequencing was CD4+ or CD8+ T cells sorted from blood, taken in a trial of the OX40 agonist ivuxolimab. All receptors derive from an adult with an advanced solid tumor such as melanoma, head and neck, liver or kidney cancer.

The chain recombines TRBV10-2 with TRBJ2-3; no definite D call. This CDR3 has 16 amino acids. The germline gives CDR1 WSHSY, CDR2 SAAADI. Trimming cost V 7 bases and J 2 bases, with 19 bases left between them. CDR3 DNA: TGCGCCAGCATAGAAAGGTCCAACGACTTCACAGATACGCAGTATTTT. As protein: CASIERSNDFTDTQYF.

CDR3 loop: CAWRDRVPTGELFF. The CDR3 bases are TGTGCCTGGAGGGACAGGGTTCCCACCGGGGAGCTGTTTTTT. The chain couples TRBV30 to TRBJ2-2, with 8 bases aligning to TRBD1. V dropped 3 bases and J dropped 4; count of bases not matched to a gene: 4. The germline CDR1 and CDR2 sequences are GTSNPN and SVGIG (reference sequence). This CDR3 contains 14 residues.

This chain connects TRBV11-2 to TRBJ2-1; D is unresolved. Trimming shortened V by 0 bases and J by 6 bases, and 6 bases separated the two germline ends. CDR3 length: 13 residues. The germline V gene has CDR1 SGHAT and CDR2 FQNNGV. The CDR3 protein is CASSLERINEQFF. Written as DNA, the CDR3 is TGTGCCAGCAGCTTAGAACGGATCAATGAGCAGTTCTTC.

The chain joins TRBV30 to TRBJ2-2, with a weak D call TRBD1 (5 bases). CDR1 is GTSNPN and CDR2 is SVGIG in the germline V gene (reference sequence). This CDR3 region has 14 residues. Trimming took 5 bases from V and 6 from J, leaving 16 bases between them. For the CDR3, the DNA is TGTGCCTGGGAAGGACAAATTGGAGCCGGGGAGCTGTTTTTT. Protein product: CAWEGQIGAGELFF.

This clone was observed once. The chain links TRBV6-4 to TRBJ2-3; D is unresolved. V was shortened by 0 bases and J by 2 bases, with 3 bases between the two germline ends. This CDR3 contains 13 residues. Germline values: CDR1 MRHNA, CDR2 SNTAGT. CDR3 amino acids: CASSDSTTDTQYF. DNA for the CDR3: TGTGCCAGCAGTGACTCGACCACAGATACGCAGTATTTT.

The V and J genes are TRBV28 and TRBJ2-2, with TRBD2 matching over 7 bases. Germline V gene lookup returns CDR1 MDHEN and CDR2 SYDVKM. The length of the CDR3 is 15 residues. Unmatched junction bases numbered 9, after V lost 7 bases and J lost 4 bases. Written as DNA, the CDR3 is TGTGCCAGCACCAGAAGCGGGACCCTCACCGGGGAGCTGTTTTTT. Its protein is CASTRSGTLTGELFF.

This clone was counted a few times. The chain is built from TRBV19 and TRBJ1-5; D possibly corresponds to TRBD1 (5 bases). V was pared by 5 bases and J by 2 bases, with 10 bases between. The germline CDR1 and CDR2 sequences are LNHDA and SQIVND (reference sequence). The CDR3 runs 14 residues. As DNA, the CDR3 is TGTGCCAGTAGTGGGGCGGTTGGCAATCAGCCCCAGCATTTT. Amino acids: CASSGAVGNQPQHF.

This clone was picked up a small number of times. This sequence joins TRBV27 and TRBJ2-1; D gene uncertain. Trimming cost V 2 bases and J 0 bases, with 8 bases left between them. CDR1 is MNHEY, CDR2 SMNVEV, per germline (reference sequence). The CDR3 spans 15 residues. CDR3 residues: CASSLTAFSYNEQFF. CDR3 DNA: TGTGCCAGCAGTTTAACGGCTTTCTCCTACAATGAGCAGTTCTTC.

The chain recombines TRBV14 with TRBJ2-4; D not resolved. CDR1 is SGHDN, CDR2 FVKESK, per germline. This CDR3 is 14 amino acids long. V was clipped by 0 bases and J by 15 bases, with 18 bases between them. The CDR3 protein is CASSQDSTQTKAYF. The CDR3 DNA reads TGTGCCAGCAGCCAAGATAGTACGCAAACAAAGGCGTACTTC.

The chain is built from TRBV6-1 and TRBJ2-3; 9 nucleotides line up with TRBD1. Germline CDR1 MNHNS, CDR2 SASEGT. The CDR3 has 14 amino acids. J lost 2 bases, V lost 6 bases, and 3 bases had no gene match. The CDR3: CASRRDRVTDTQYF. The CDR3, as DNA: TGTGCCAGCAGGCGGGACAGGGTCACAGATACGCAGTATTTT.

By sample fraction, this clone is medium-sized. The V and J genes are TRBV14 and TRBJ1-2, with unresolved D. This CDR3 is built from 13 residues. CDR1 is SGHDN, CDR2 FVKESK, per germline. Trimming took 0 bases from V and 5 from J, leaving 7 bases between them. The CDR3 bases are TGTGCCAGCAGCCAAGAAAGCTGGTATGGCTACACCTTC. This encodes CASSQESWYGYTF.

V is TRBV7-6 and J is TRBJ2-3; 7 nucleotides line up with TRBD1. V lost 5 bases, J lost 2 bases, and 7 bases stayed unmatched. CDR3 size: 15 residues. Germline CDR1 SGHVS, CDR2 FNYEAQ. CDR3 amino acids: CASSRGQENTDTQYF. DNA for the CDR3: TGTGCCAGCAGCCGTGGACAGGAAAACACAGATACGCAGTATTTT.

The chain carries TRBV5-1 and TRBJ1-5; D gene uncertain. CDR1 is SGHRS, CDR2 YFSETQ, per germline. Deletions cut 0 bases from V and 6 bases from J, with 7 bases between. This CDR3 contains 13 residues. This chain's CDR3 is CASSLDSGQPQHF. The DNA of the CDR3 is TGCGCCAGCAGCTTGGACTCCGGTCAGCCCCAGCATTTT.

The CDR3 region is CASSETGSREKLFF. CDR3 nucleotides: TGTGCCAGCAGTGAAACAGGGAGTAGAGAAAAACTGTTTTTT. The V and J genes are TRBV2 and TRBJ1-4, with a tentative D call TRBD1 (6 bases). Trimming took off 2 bases at V and 8 bases at J, with 12 bases between the two ends. The length of the CDR3 is 14 residues. The germline CDR1 and CDR2 sequences are SNHLY and FYNNEI. The full variable domain, with the rest looked up from reference TRBV2 and TRBJ1-4, is EPEVTQTPSHQVTQMGQEVILRCVPISNHLYFYWYRQILGQKVEFLVSFYNNEISEKSEIFDDQFSVERPDGSNFTLKIRSTKLEDSAMYFCASSETGSREKLFFGSGTQLSVL.

This chain connects TRBV4-2 to TRBJ2-5, with TRBD2 matching 9 bases. V trimming: 0 bases; J trimming: 2 bases; junction bases outside the gene matches: 4. Germline values: CDR1 LGHNA, CDR2 YNFKEQ. This CDR3 comprises 16 residues. CDR3 residues: CASSQDERGAQETQYF. CDR3 nucleotides: TGTGCCAGCAGCCAAGATGAGCGGGGGGCACAAGAGACCCAGTACTTC.